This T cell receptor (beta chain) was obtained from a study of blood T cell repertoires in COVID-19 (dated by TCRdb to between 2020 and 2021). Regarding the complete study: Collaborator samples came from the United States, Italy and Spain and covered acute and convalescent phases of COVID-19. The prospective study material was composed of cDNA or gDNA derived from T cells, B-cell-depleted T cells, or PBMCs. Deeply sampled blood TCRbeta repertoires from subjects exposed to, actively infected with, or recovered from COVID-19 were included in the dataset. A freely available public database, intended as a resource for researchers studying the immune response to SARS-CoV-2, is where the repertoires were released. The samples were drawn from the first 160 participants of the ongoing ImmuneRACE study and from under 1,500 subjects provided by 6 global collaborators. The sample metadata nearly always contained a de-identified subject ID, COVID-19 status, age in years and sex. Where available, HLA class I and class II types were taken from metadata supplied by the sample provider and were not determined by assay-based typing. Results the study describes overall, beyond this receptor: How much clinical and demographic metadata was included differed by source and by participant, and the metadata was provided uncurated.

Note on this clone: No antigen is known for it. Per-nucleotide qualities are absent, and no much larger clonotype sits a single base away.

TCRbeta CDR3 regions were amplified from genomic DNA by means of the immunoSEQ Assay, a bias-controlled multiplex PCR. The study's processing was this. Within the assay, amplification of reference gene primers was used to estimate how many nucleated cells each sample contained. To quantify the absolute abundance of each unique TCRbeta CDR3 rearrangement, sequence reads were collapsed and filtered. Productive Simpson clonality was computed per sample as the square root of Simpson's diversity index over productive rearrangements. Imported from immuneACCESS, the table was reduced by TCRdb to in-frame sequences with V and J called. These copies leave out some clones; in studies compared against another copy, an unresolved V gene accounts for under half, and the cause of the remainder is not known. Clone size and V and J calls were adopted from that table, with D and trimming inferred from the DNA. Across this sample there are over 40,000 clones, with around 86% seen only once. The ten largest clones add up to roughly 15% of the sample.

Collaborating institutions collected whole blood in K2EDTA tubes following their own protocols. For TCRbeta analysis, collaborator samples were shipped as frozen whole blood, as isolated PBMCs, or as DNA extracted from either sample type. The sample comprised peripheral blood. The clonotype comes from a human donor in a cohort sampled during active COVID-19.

The CDR3 region: CASRHDRDPEAFF. The base sequence is TGTGCCAGCAGACACGACAGGGACCCTGAAGCTTTCTTT. Rearrangement joined TRBV13 to TRBJ1-1, with 7 junctional bases fitting TRBD1. The CDR3, cysteine through phenylalanine, is 13 amino acids long. Left in the record is the CDR3 DNA by itself, 39 bases read in frame from the first base. The germline V gene (reference sequence) gives CDR1 as PRHDT and CDR2 as FYEKMQ. The germline V end is reduced by 6 bases and the J end by 6 bases; junction bases left unmatched: 7.